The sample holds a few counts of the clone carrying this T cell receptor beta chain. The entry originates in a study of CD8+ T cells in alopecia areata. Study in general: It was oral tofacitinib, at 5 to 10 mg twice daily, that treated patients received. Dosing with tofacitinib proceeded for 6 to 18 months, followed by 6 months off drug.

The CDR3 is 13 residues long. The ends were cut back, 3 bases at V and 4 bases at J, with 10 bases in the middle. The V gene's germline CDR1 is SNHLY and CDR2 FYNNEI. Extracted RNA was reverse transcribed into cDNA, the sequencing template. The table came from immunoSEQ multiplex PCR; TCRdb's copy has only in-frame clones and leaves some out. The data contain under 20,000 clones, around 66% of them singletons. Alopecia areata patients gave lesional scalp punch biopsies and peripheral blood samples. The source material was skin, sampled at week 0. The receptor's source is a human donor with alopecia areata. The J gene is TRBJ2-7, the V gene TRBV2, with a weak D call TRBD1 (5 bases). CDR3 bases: TGTGCCAGCAGTGACAGGGAAGAGTACGAGCAGTACTTC. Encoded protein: CASSDREEYEQYF.